What follows describes a single T cell receptor beta chain. Each recovered donor of Cohort 3 presented with two negative PCRs, clearance, or symptom resolution. The table came from immunoSEQ multiplex PCR; TCRdb's copy has only in-frame clones and leaves some out. The profile shows a few hundred thousand clones, about nine tenths of them singletons. The data belong to a study of blood T cell repertoires in COVID-19. Overall study context: Samples of COVID-19 (acute and convalescent) were obtained from the United States, Italy and Spain.

V was trimmed by 0 bases and J by 8 bases, leaving 12 bases between them. Germline V gives CDR1 SGDLS, CDR2 YYNGEE. CDR3 length equals 15 residues. This sequence originates from a young man who had recovered from COVID-19. This chain connects TRBV9 to TRBJ1-6; the D gene is possibly TRBD1 (5 bases). Sequenced input: PBMCs or T cells enriched from blood (not recorded which). The CDR3 spells CASSVDPGGDSPLHF. CDR3 in DNA: TGTGCCAGCAGCGTAGACCCGGGGGGTGATTCACCCCTCCACTTT. The whole variable domain, remainder taken from reference TRBV9 and TRBJ1-6, is DSGVTQTPKHLITATGQRVTLRCSPRSGDLSVYWYQQSLDQGLQFLIQYYNGEERAKGNILERFSAQQFPDLHSELNLSSLELGDSALYFCASSVDPGGDSPLHFGNGTRLTVT.